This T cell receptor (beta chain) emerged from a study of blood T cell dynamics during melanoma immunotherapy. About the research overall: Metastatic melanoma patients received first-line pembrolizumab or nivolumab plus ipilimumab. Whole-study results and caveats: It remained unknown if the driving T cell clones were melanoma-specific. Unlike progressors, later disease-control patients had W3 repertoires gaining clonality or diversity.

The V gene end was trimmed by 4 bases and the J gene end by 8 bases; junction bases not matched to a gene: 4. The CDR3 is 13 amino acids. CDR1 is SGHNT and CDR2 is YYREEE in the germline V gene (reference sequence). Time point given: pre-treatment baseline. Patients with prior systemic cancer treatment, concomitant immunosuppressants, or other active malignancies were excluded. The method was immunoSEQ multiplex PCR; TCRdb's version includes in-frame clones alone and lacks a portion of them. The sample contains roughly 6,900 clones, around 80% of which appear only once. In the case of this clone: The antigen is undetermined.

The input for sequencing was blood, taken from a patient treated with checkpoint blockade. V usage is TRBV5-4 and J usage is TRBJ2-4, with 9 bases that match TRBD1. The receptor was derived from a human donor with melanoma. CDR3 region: CASSPDRGDIQYF. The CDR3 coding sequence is TGTGCCAGCAGCCCCGACAGGGGGGACATTCAGTACTTC. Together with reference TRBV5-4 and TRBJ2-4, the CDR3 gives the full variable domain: ETGVTQSPTHLIKTRGQQVTLRCSSQSGHNTVSWYQQALGQGPQFIFQYYREEENGRGNFPPRFSGLQFPNYSSELNVNALELDDSALYLCASSPDRGDIQYFGAGTRLSVL.